A selection of T cell receptor beta chains follows, all from one sample in a study of shared clonotypes between healthy human individuals. Measured with immunoSEQ multiplex PCR; TCRdb has only the in-frame clones, and not every one. The table lists under 850,000 clones, nearly 95% of them singletons. Sequencing was performed on naive CD8+ T cells sorted from blood. The source is a man between 25 and 39 years old in good health. The CDR3 runs from the conserved cysteine through the conserved F or W. D genes are given only for firm matches. The size of a clone is reported for some rows only, either as once, few or many, or as a class for expanded clones.

size	V	D	J	DNA	CDR3
NA	TRBV7-9	NA	TRBJ1-1	TGTGCCAGCAGCGATACAGGGATCTACGGGGAAGCTTTCTTT	CASSDTGIYGEAFF
many	TRBV27	NA	TRBJ2-5	TGTGCCAGCAGTTTATTGGGGCCGGAAGAGACCCAGTACTTC	CASSLLGPEETQYF
NA	TRBV30	NA	TRBJ2-3	TGTGCCTGGAGTGGGGGTCAGGGGTCAACAGATACGCAGTATTTT	CAWSGGQGSTDTQYF
NA	TRBV29-1	TRBD1	TRBJ1-4	TGCAGCGGCCGGGACAGGAAAAAACTGTTTTTT	CSGRDRKKLFF
NA	TRBV20-1	NA	TRBJ1-1	TGCAGTGCTAGAGATTTAAAAGAAGCTTTCTTT	CSARDLKEAFF
NA	TRBV25-1	NA	TRBJ2-2	TGTGCCAGCAGTAGGGGCCCCGTTCCCGGGGAGCTGTTTTTT	CASSRGPVPGELFF
NA	TRBV5-1	NA	TRBJ2-7	TGCGCCAGCAGCTTGACCCTAGTAGAGTCCTACGAGCAGTACTTC	CASSLTLVESYEQYF
NA	TRBV5-6	TRBD2	TRBJ2-7	TGTGCCAGCAGCCCAGGGACTAGCGGGAGGTACGAGCAGTACTTC	CASSPGTSGRYEQYF
NA	TRBV19	TRBD2	TRBJ2-2	TGTGCCAGTAGAGATGAGGGTCTAGCGGGCTGGGGCGGGGAGCTGTTTTTT	CASRDEGLAGWGGELFF
NA	TRBV15	NA	TRBJ2-5	TGTGCCACCAGCAGAGAGCCTCAAGAGACCCAGTACTTC	CATSREPQETQYF
NA	TRBV13	NA	TRBJ1-1	TGTGCCAGCAGCTTAATGACCCGAGAAGCTTTCTTT	CASSLMTREAFF
NA	TRBV5-6	TRBD2	TRBJ2-1	TGTGCCAGCAGCTTCCCGGCGGGAGTGTACAATGAGCAGTTCTTC	CASSFPAGVYNEQFF
NA	TRBV5-4	NA	TRBJ2-2	TGTGCCAGCAGCTTGTTAGGCTACACCGGGGAGCTGTTTTTT	CASSLLGYTGELFF
NA	TRBV4-2	TRBD2	TRBJ2-7	TGTGCCAGCAGCCAAGGCCTAGCGGGAGTCATACCCCCCTACGAGCAGTACTTC	CASSQGLAGVIPPYEQYF
NA	TRBV5-1	NA	TRBJ2-7	TGCGCCAGCAGTTATGTTTTTGACGGATCCTACGAGCAGTACTTC	CASSYVFDGSYEQYF
NA	TRBV9	TRBD1	TRBJ2-1	TGTGCCAGCAGCCCGGACAGGGGGCTTTGGAATGAGCAGTTCTTC	CASSPDRGLWNEQFF
NA	TRBV11-2	TRBD1	TRBJ1-2	TGTGCCAGCAGCTCATCGACAGGGGGCACCTATGGCTACACCTTC	CASSSSTGGTYGYTF
NA	TRBV29-1	NA	TRBJ2-7	TGCAGCGTTGAATCAGACAGCTACGAGCAGTACTTC	CSVESDSYEQYF
once	TRBV6-5	NA	TRBJ2-1	TGTGCCAGCAGTTACTCATCTGGCGGGACCTACAATGAGCAGTTCTTC	CASSYSSGGTYNEQFF
NA	TRBV28	NA	TRBJ2-7	TGTGCCAGCAGTTCTGGGACCTACGAGCAGTACTTC	CASSSGTYEQYF
once	TRBV15	NA	TRBJ1-1	TGTGCCACCAGCAGGACGACAGGATGGACTGAAGCTTTCTTT	CATSRTTGWTEAFF
NA	TRBV27	TRBD1	TRBJ1-5	TGTGCCAGCAGTCCCTCGACAGGGGACAGCAATCAGCCCCAGCATTTT	CASSPSTGDSNQPQHF
NA	TRBV6-6	NA	TRBJ2-2	TGTGCCAGCAGCCCCGGTCCGAACACCGGGGAGCTGTTTTTT	CASSPGPNTGELFF
few	TRBV4-3	TRBD2	TRBJ2-7	TGCGCCAGCAGCCAAGATAGGGTAACTAGCGGGCTCTCCTACGAGCAGTACTTC	CASSQDRVTSGLSYEQYF
NA	TRBV27	TRBD2	TRBJ2-7	TGTGCCAGCAGTCCCTCAGCGGGAGATCGCTCCTACGAGCAGTACTTC	CASSPSAGDRSYEQYF
NA	TRBV7-9	TRBD2	TRBJ2-2	TGTGCCAGCAGCTCAACACTAGCGGGTCTGGGCCGGGACACCGGGGAGCTGTTTTTT	CASSSTLAGLGRDTGELFF
NA	TRBV27	NA	TRBJ2-3	TGTGCCAGCAGTTTTTGGGGGGAGAGCGTTGGTGGGCAGTATTTT	CASSFWGESVGGQYF
NA	TRBV9	TRBD2	TRBJ2-3	TGTGCCAGCAGCGACATCCTAGCGGGAGGTACGCAGTATTTT	CASSDILAGGTQYF
NA	TRBV10-2	NA	TRBJ2-5	TGCGCCAGCAGTGAGAGACAGCTTGAGACCCAGTACTTC	CASSERQLETQYF
NA	TRBV5-4	NA	TRBJ2-3	TGTGCCAGCAGCTTTTTGTCAGCCCCCGATTATACGCAGTATTTT	CASSFLSAPDYTQYF
many	TRBV11-3	NA	TRBJ2-2	TGTGCCAGCAGCTTACAGGGAACGGGGGAGCTGTTTTTT	CASSLQGTGELFF
NA	TRBV5-5	TRBD1	TRBJ2-7	TGTGCCAGCAGCTGGACAGGGGGCGGCTACGAGCAGTACTTC	CASSWTGGGYEQYF
NA	TRBV5-1	NA	TRBJ1-1	TGCGCCAGCAGCTTGGTTCCGAACACTGAAGCTTTCTTT	CASSLVPNTEAFF